The source of this T cell receptor beta chain is a study of blood T cell repertoires in COVID-19. This table comes from immunoSEQ multiplex PCR, and its TCRdb copy is limited to in-frame clones, with some not included. The sample carries roughly 250,000 clones, around 87% recorded once. Germline V gene data show CDR1 as MDHEN and CDR2 as SYDVKM. CDR3 size: 16 residues. V lost 3 bases, J lost 0 bases, and 12 bases lay in between. The receptor was isolated from a woman between 50 and 59 years old with acute or convalescent COVID-19. The rearrangement links TRBV28 to TRBJ1-5; no reliable D call. The sequenced material came from peripheral blood. CDR3 residues: CASSFFLLNSNQPQHF. CDR3 nucleotide sequence: TGTGCCAGCAGTTTTTTTCTCCTAAATAGCAATCAGCCCCAGCATTTT.